This entry lists 6 T cell receptor beta chains sequenced from one sample in a study of T-cell memory formation after mild COVID-19. Each CDR3 protein gets one entry after TCRdb re-called the 5' RACE reads with MiXCR. The sample consists of about 560,000 distinct CDR3 sequences, around 16% of them appearing once. The sample was PBMCs or a T cell subset sorted from them (not recorded which). All receptors come from an adult woman who had mild COVID-19 (a few samples of this study predate the infection). Cell type and time point are not known.

The rearrangement links TRBV20-1 to TRBJ2-3; 7 bases are shared with TRBD1. The CDR3 is 15 amino acids. Trimming at V came to 2 bases and at J to 1 base, leaving 6 bases not matched to a gene. CDR1 is DFQATT, CDR2 SNEGSKA, per germline (reference sequence). The chain's CDR3 is CSARKPGQRTDTQYF. The CDR3 DNA is TGCAGTGCTAGAAAACCGGGACAGCGCACAGATACGCAGTATTTT.

This clonotype was picked up a small number of times. CDR3 sequence: CASSYSRHRNPSTDTQYF. Written as DNA, the CDR3 is TGTGCCAGCAGTTACTCGAGACACCGCAACCCCAGCACAGATACGCAGTATTTT. The chain combines TRBV6-5 with TRBJ2-3; D uncertain. Germline CDR1 reads MNHEY; CDR2 reads SVGAGI. The CDR3 sequence is 18 residues long. V was shortened by 0 bases and J by 0 bases, with 16 bases between the two germline ends.

There are many counts of this clonotype. The chain is built from TRBV24-1 and TRBJ2-7, with D perhaps TRBD2 (5 bases). CDR3 length: 13 amino acids. Germline lookup yields CDR1 KGHDR and CDR2 SFDVKD. The V gene lost 5 bases and the J gene lost 5 bases, with 12 bases spanning the gap. This CDR3 is CATSVGSRDEQYF. CDR3 coding DNA: TGTGCCACCAGTGTCGGTTCGAGGGACGAGCAGTACTTC.

This clonotype was found a few times. The chain is built from TRBV19 and TRBJ2-3, with TRBD2 identical over 7 bases. Germline V CDR1 and CDR2: LNHDA, SQIVND (reference sequence). V lost 5 bases and J lost 7; bases outside the gene matches: 12. This CDR3 is 15 amino acids long. CDR3 loop: CASSLSAGVSYTQYF. The CDR3 DNA reads as TGTGCCAGTAGTCTATCTGCGGGGGTCTCATATACGCAGTATTTT.

This chain joins TRBV4-1 and TRBJ1-2; D might be TRBD1 (6 bases). The germline V and J ends were trimmed by 3 bases and 0 bases, with 17 bases remaining between them. CDR1 is MGHRA and CDR2 is YSYEKL in the germline V gene. The CDR3 length is 17 residues. The CDR3 DNA reads as TGCGCCAGCAGCCATCACAGACGACAGGCCCCTAACTATGGCTACACCTTC. Protein: CASSHHRRQAPNYGYTF.

The chain uses TRBV12-3 or TRBV12-4 and TRBJ1-1; D gene unclear. There are 13 residues in the CDR3. The V gene lost 5 bases and the J gene lost 5 bases, with 12 bases spanning the gap. The CDR3 here is CASSPHPRTEAFF. The CDR3 DNA reads as TGTGCCAGCAGTCCACACCCACGGACTGAAGCTTTCTTT.